This T cell receptor (beta chain) stems from a study of technical replicates of blood from several donors. Method: immunoSEQ multiplex PCR; TCRdb's copy keeps in-frame clones and lacks some. The profile shows about 71,000 clones, roughly 90% of them singletons. The CDR3 is made up of 15 amino acids. V shed 6 bases and J shed 0 bases, with 13 bases lying between them. Per germline, CDR1 MNHEY and CDR2 SVGAGI. This sequence was found in a human donor in good health. Some clones in this sample may be carry-over from other donors' samples. This rearrangement joins TRBV6-5 to TRBJ2-3; D not certain. Sequencing was carried out using PBMCs. The CDR3 nucleotides are TGTGCCAGCAGGCCGCCGGCTAGGAGCACAGATACGCAGTATTTT. As protein: CASRPPARSTDTQYF.